This entry lists 15 T cell receptor beta chains sequenced from one sample in a study of blood T cells in healthy people across ages. Then a second PCR, running roughly 6 to 12 cycles, was carried out with a sample-barcoded 5' primer and a J-beta primer mix. MiXCR was run by TCRdb on the 5' RACE reads, yielding one entry per CDR3 protein. The table shows over 450,000 distinct CDR3 sequences, with approximately 25% occurring only once. The same specimen was also included in a second study, on T cells of mothers and their children.

The specimen was blood. The receptors here all came from a boy younger than 18 in good health.

This clonotype was detected a few times. The V call is TRBV20-1, the J call TRBJ2-4, with 8 bases that match TRBD2. CDR1 and CDR2 (germline): DFQATT, SNEGSKA (reference sequence). V was clipped by 6 bases and J by 0 bases; unmatched bases: 13. This CDR3 has 17 residues. CDR3 nucleotides: TGCAGTGCAGTCGGGGGGGCAGGCCATCTAGCCAAAAACATTCAGTACTTC. It translates to CSAVGGAGHLAKNIQYF.

This clonotype showed up many times. The chain's CDR3 is CASSPGDYNEQFF. In DNA, the CDR3 is TGCGCCAGCAGCCCGGGCGACTACAATGAGCAGTTCTTC. The V call is TRBV5-1, the J call TRBJ2-1; D unresolved. The V gene lost 4 bases and the J gene lost 3 bases, with 8 bases spanning the gap. Germline V gene data show CDR1 as SGHRS and CDR2 as YFSETQ. The CDR3 contains 13 residues.

The sample holds a few counts of this clonotype. This chain joins TRBV6-6 and TRBJ1-2, with 10 bases aligning to TRBD1. Germline V lookup: CDR1 MNHNY, CDR2 SVGAGI (reference sequence). After removal of 9 bases from V and 10 bases from J, the junction contained 11 bases not matched to a gene. The CDR3 spans 13 residues. In DNA form, the CDR3 reads TGTGCCAGTTACCCTGGACAGGGGGGAGACTACACCTTC. Translation gives CASYPGQGGDYTF.

This clonotype has a count of ten or more. The chain joins TRBV6-5 to TRBJ2-6; D might be TRBD1 or TRBD2, each matching 5 bases. CDR1 is MNHEY, CDR2 SVGAGI, per germline. CDR3 length equals 17 residues. V was pared by 0 bases and J by 4 bases, with 13 bases between. In DNA, the CDR3 is TGTGCCAGCAGTTACTCGATACGGGGCGCCGGGGCCAACGTCCTGACTTTC. This sequence encodes CASSYSIRGAGANVLTF.

There are a few counts of this clonotype. The J gene is TRBJ2-5, the V gene TRBV20-1; the match to TRBD2 covers 10 bases. This CDR3 comprises 19 residues. V lost 1 base and J lost 0; bases outside the gene matches: 14. Germline lookup yields CDR1 DFQATT and CDR2 SNEGSKA (reference sequence). CDR3: CSARGVHKWTSGNQETQYF. The CDR3, as DNA: TGCAGTGCTAGAGGGGTCCATAAATGGACTAGCGGAAACCAAGAGACCCAGTACTTC.

The rearrangement joins TRBV29-1 to TRBJ2-1; TRBD2 aligns across 8 bases. The CDR3 runs to 14 residues. Germline CDR1 and CDR2: SQVTM and ANQGSEA. Losses at the gene ends were 5 bases for V and 9 bases for J; bases not matched to a gene: 12. CDR3 sequence (DNA): TGCAGCGTTACCGAGGGACTAGACAACGGTGAGCAGTTCTTC. It is translated as CSVTEGLDNGEQFF.

The sample holds one count of this clonotype. Relative to the germline gene, one junction end is altered; a read error may explain this. This sequence joins TRBV12-3 or TRBV12-4 and TRBJ2-3; D uncertain. The CDR3 loop spans 12 amino acids. The DNA of the CDR3 is TGTGCCAGCAGTTTAGGCAGAGATATGCAGTATTTT. It encodes CASSLGRDMQYF.

This clonotype was observed many times. The chain carries TRBV6-4 and TRBJ2-3; 15 bases are a match to TRBD2. CDR1 is MRHNA, CDR2 SNTAGT, per germline. The CDR3 is 16 amino acids. The J segment lost 6 bases and the V segment lost 8 bases, leaving 9 bases of the junction unmatched. The CDR3 DNA sequence: TGTGCCAGCTCTCCGGGACTAGCGGGGGGTGCGGATACGCAGTATTTT. Protein sequence: CASSPGLAGGADTQYF.

The chain combines TRBV24-1 with TRBJ2-3; TRBD1 matches 8 bases. CDR3 size: 15 residues. V was pared by 4 bases and J by 4 bases, with 6 bases of the junction left unmatched. Germline lookup yields CDR1 KGHDR and CDR2 SFDVKD. The DNA of the CDR3 is TGTGCCACCAGTGACCTTGGACAGGGAGCAGATACGCAGTATTTT. Protein sequence: CATSDLGQGADTQYF.

The rearrangement uses TRBV5-1 and TRBJ1-6; the D gene is possibly TRBD1 (5 bases). This CDR3 is 17 amino acids long. Germline assignment: CDR1 SGHRS and CDR2 YFSETQ. V lost 3 bases, J lost 5 bases, and 18 bases lay in between. This CDR3 is CASSSTARVGDNSPLHF. Here the CDR3 DNA reads TGCGCCAGCAGCTCAACTGCCAGGGTGGGGGATAATTCACCCCTCCACTTT.

This clonotype was counted only a few times. The rearrangement links TRBV3-1 to TRBJ1-1, with D possibly being TRBD1 (5 bases). The CDR3 length is 15 residues. Trimming stripped 1 base from V and 3 bases from J, with 12 bases between. Germline V gene data show CDR1 as LGHDT and CDR2 as YNNKEL (reference sequence). CDR3 DNA: TGTGCCAGCAGCCAAGGTGGGGGTGCGTACACTGAAGCTTTCTTT. Translated, it gives CASSQGGGAYTEAFF.

The chain joins TRBV7-2 to TRBJ1-2; a weak D match, TRBD1 (5 bases). V was cut by 4 bases and J by 6 bases, with 15 bases left in between. CDR1 and CDR2 from the germline V gene are SGHTA and FQGNSA. The CDR3 loop spans 14 amino acids. Here the CDR3 DNA reads TGTGCCAGCAGCTCTCCTGCAGGGAGGAATGGCTACACCTTC. Protein sequence: CASSSPAGRNGYTF.

This clonotype was found a few times. V is TRBV5-5 and J is TRBJ2-1; 13 nucleotides match TRBD2. Trimming took 5 bases from V and 3 from J; bases not matched to a gene: 5. From germline, CDR1 is SGHKS and CDR2 YYEKEE (reference sequence). This CDR3 spans 16 amino acids. The CDR3 region has the DNA TGTGCCAGCAGAACTACTAGCGGGAGGGTCTACAATGAGCAGTTCTTC. Its translation: CASRTTSGRVYNEQFF. The variable domain in full, with the rest retrieved from reference TRBV5-5 and TRBJ2-1, is DAGVTQSPTHLIKTRGQQVTLRCSPISGHKSVSWYQQVLGQGPQFIFQYYEKEERGRGNFPDRFSARQFPNYSSELNVNALLLGDSALYLCASRTTSGRVYNEQFFGPGTRLTVL.

This chain uses TRBV9 with TRBJ2-3, with TRBD2 matching 12 bases. The junction had 11 bases not matched to a gene; V was cut back by 4 bases and J by 5 bases. The CDR3 runs 17 residues. The V gene's germline CDR1 is SGDLS and CDR2 YYNGEE. The CDR3 bases are TGTGCCAGCAGCTTTTCGACTAGCGGGAGTGGAAGAGATACGCAGTATTTT. Its protein is CASSFSTSGSGRDTQYF.

CDR3 residues: CASSKYPIGGGAKNIQYF. The CDR3 DNA is TGTGCCAGCAGCAAATACCCGATTGGGGGAGGGGCCAAAAACATTCAGTACTTC. The chain has TRBV21-1 and TRBJ2-4; TRBD2 is the table's D call and was not checked against the DNA. TRBV21-1 is a pseudogene segment. The CDR3 has 18 residues.